The text below deals with one T cell receptor (beta chain). Its matching antigen is unknown. The germline gives CDR1 DFQATT, CDR2 SNEGSKA (reference sequence). There are 14 residues in the CDR3. V lost 6 bases, J lost 6 bases, and 18 bases lay in between. This record comes from a study of regulatory T cells in long-lasting Graves disease. Study at large: The definition of persistent Graves' disease was over 5 years of antithyroid drugs with positive TSH receptor antibodies.

Library construction for TCR beta used iRepertoire HTBI primers and Arm-PCR of CDR3 regions. In TCRdb, the multiplex PCR reads were re-called with MiXCR into one record per CDR3 protein. The table records 430,000 or so distinct CDR3 sequences, 21% of them present only once. Findings of the study overall: Persistent cases of Graves' showed reduced TCR diversity relative to newly diagnosed patients.

The time point is: persistent/refractory GD, antithyroid drugs over 5 years with positive TRAb. RNA isolated from PBMCs was used to make the TCR library. Peripheral blood, Nine milliliters per patient, was collected in EDTA tubes. The chain couples TRBV20-1 to TRBJ2-1, with D perhaps matching TRBD1 or TRBD2 (6 bases each). The sample in question was peripheral blood mononuclear cells (PBMCs), obtained when the disease was refractory, from a patient treated with antithyroid drugs. The clonotype comes from a female donor with Graves disease. The CDR3 loop is CSAEARGRSNEQFF. The CDR3 bases are TGCAGTGCCGAGGCACGGGGGCGATCCAATGAGCAGTTCTTC.